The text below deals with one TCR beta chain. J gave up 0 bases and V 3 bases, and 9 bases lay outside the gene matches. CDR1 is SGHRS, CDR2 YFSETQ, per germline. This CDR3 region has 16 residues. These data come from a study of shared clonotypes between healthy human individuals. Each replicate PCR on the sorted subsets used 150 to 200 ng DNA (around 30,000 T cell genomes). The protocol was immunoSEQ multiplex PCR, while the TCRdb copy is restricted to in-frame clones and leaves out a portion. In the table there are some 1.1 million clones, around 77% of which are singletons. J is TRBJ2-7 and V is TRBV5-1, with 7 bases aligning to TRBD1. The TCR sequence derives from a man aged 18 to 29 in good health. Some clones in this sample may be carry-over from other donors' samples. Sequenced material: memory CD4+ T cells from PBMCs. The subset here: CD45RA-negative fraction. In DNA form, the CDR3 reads TGCGCCAGCAGCTATGGGATGGACAGGAGCTCCTACGAGCAGTACTTC. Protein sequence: CASSYGMDRSSYEQYF.